This T cell receptor beta chain was retrieved from a study of cytomegalovirus exposure and HLA in healthy donors (dated by TCRdb to 2017 to 2019). Context from the whole study: An earlier analysis of roughly 570 of the donors reported around 280 Gb of sequence data and 95 million to 130 million unique TCR beta sequences obtained from roughly 170 million T cells. About 280 gigabases of sequencing data and approximately 84 million unique TCR sequences were included in an early release covering several hundred HLA-typed donors. Of the approximately 400 genotyped donors, over 80% were placed in the genetic ancestry cluster associated with self-reported Caucasian donors. The study aimed to test whether signatures of past pathogen exposure could be identified by cataloging public T cell receptors. The study profiled the T cell repertoires of under 700 subjects by immunosequencing and related them to cytomegalovirus serostatus. In addition to the first cohort of 666 subjects, a separate validation cohort of 130 or so different subjects was used. To predict cytomegalovirus infection status, the study brought together high-throughput TCR immunosequencing, statistical association of individual TCRs with disease status, and machine learning. In a later analysis, previously published TCR beta repertoires from 600 to 850 donors were re-analyzed and high-resolution HLA genotyping was added so that TCR occurrence patterns could be studied. Rather than using new phenotypic data, the later analysis identified candidate immune exposures from TCR beta sequences and from how often those sequences occurred across donors. An earlier analysis of more than 450 of the donors used high-throughput TCR beta sequencing to judge whether each TCR beta V gene segment behaved as functional or pseudogenic. Donor age, sex, ethnicity and CMV serostatus were compiled alongside the repertoire data. In a later genetic analysis, genome-wide SNP genotypes for about 65% of the 666 donors were used, and that subset was treated as a discovery cohort. All discovery cohort repertoires had been generated on a single sequencing platform. Class I and class II HLA loci were covered by the typing at four-digit resolution. Typing coverage varied by locus: 629-630 donors for A, B, C, DRB1 and DQB1; under 550 for DQA1; around 570 for DPA1; about 450 for DPB1. Because of strong linkage in the cohort, roughly five DR-DQ haplotypes were treated as single units for association and clustering. Across about 370 genotyped donors of the cohort, an average of about 250,000 unique TCR beta nucleotide sequences per donor were sequenced, and approximately 17% of those sequences were non-productive.

General findings and caveats noted by the study authors: In a later analysis, the rate of TCR association differed among HLA loci, with DRB1 alleles having the most associated TCRs and HLA-C alleles having the fewest. Only TCR beta chains were sequenced in this cohort, and the absence of alpha or paired-chain data limited detectable features. The classifier was reported to diagnose cytomegalovirus status with high specificity and sensitivity in both the original cohort and the validation cohort. A cluster of highly shared sequence variants was judged likely to represent a technical artifact of the sequencing pipeline. An earlier analysis of some 560 of the donors showed that most TCR beta V segments appeared in productive rearrangements either about 87% or about 30% of the time, which broadly matched IMGT annotations. In a later genetic analysis, fewer N-insertions in productive TCRs were reported among donors in an Asian-associated ancestry cluster than the roughly 700-donor mean. Most TCR sequences were observed very rarely across donors, whereas some public TCRs were present in many individuals. In vitro tests confirmed that three of the cytomegalovirus-associated TCR beta chains recognize cytomegalovirus antigens. A further reported finding was that TCR beta sequences accurately predicted the HLA-A and HLA-B alleles for most subjects in the first cohort. Roughly uniform sequencing depth across donors was assumed in presence/absence analyses, although this assumption may not hold. In a later analysis, most CMV-associated TCR beta chains were found to appear HLA-restricted, with HLA associations seemingly driven largely by CMV exposure. Assigning TCR associations to individual alleles was difficult when HLA alleles, especially DR and DQ, strongly co-occurred. Several of the top co-occurrence clusters appeared to be linked to parvovirus B19, influenza, CMV and Epstein-Barr virus, according to a later analysis. It was suggested by the authors that the approach could potentially be generalized to other disease states and immunological phenotypes. Correlated functional status among segregating V segments might reflect linkage disequilibrium, but an unknown experimental factor could not be ruled out. Some IMGT-functional V segments, including TRBV6-2 and TRBV6-3, could not be distinguished by the 87-base-pair reads and were therefore excluded. The earlier analysis of 587 of the donors excluded roughly 16 rarely observed V segments, including chromosome 9 orphons, because counts were too low. In a later analysis, HLA-associated TCR beta chains showed more clonal expansion and lower generation probabilities than non-associated chains that were equally common. Because HLA typing was missing for some donors at each locus, association tests included only the typed subset. An association between a missense DCLRE1C variant and V-gene and J-gene trimming of TCR beta chains was found in a later genetic analysis and replicated in an independent cohort. CMV serostatus was the only immune exposure information available for the cohort. The study listed approximately 150 TCR beta chains as associated with cytomegalovirus. In a later analysis, 16,951 TCR beta sequences were associated with specific HLA alleles at a false discovery rate of 0.05.

The cohort was made up of 500 to 800 healthy bone marrow donors. At the time of sampling, every cohort member was nominally healthy, though immune exposures that went unrecorded were likely present. The donor was CMV seronegative and belonged to the group of 350 or so seronegative cohort members. A peripheral blood sample was collected from each donor, and TCR beta sequencing was performed on peripheral blood mononuclear cells. Genomic DNA extraction from the blood cell samples was performed with the Qiagen DNeasy Blood Extraction Kit. Points on this clone: Which antigen it targets is not known. Nothing much larger sits one base from this clone, and base qualities are not available.

CDR1 and CDR2 are drawn from the germline V gene: SGHTA, FQGTGA. Reading from cysteine to phenylalanine, the CDR3 counts 13 amino acids. Of all the DNA, just the CDR3 is kept, 39 bases in frame from base 1. V is clipped by 5 bases and J by 4 bases, and the sequence between their germline boundaries is 11 bases long. Receptor libraries were prepared by the immunoSEQ multiplex PCR assay. For the multiplex PCR, a mixture combining 60 forward primers for TCR Vbeta segments and 13 reverse primers for TCR Jbeta segments was used. A multiplex PCR assay on genomic DNA amplified the CDR3 region of rearranged TCR beta genes. The amplified TCR beta libraries were sequenced on the Illumina HiSeq System as 87-base-pair reads. For the original study's pipeline: Across the 700 or so repertoires, a later analysis counted roughly 84 million unique TCR beta chains, 8.5 million to 12 million of which were shared by at least two donors. Raw reads were error-corrected and collapsed into unique sequences with a nearest-neighbor algorithm that merged closely related sequences to remove PCR and sequencing errors. Alignment of CDR3 sequences to IMGT reference sequences was used to assign V, D and J gene segments. For a sequence to be retained, at least a six-nucleotide match to both a V gene segment and a J gene segment was required. Rearrangements were classified as productive when the CDR3 lacked stop codons and remained in frame with V and J, and all other rearrangements were classified as non-productive. Following IMGT convention, CDR3 was defined as the stretch from the second conserved V-encoded cysteine to the conserved J-encoded phenylalanine. The earlier analysis of 550 to 650 of the donors excluded any sequence lacking an unambiguous match to a single V gene segment. An earlier analysis of approximately 590 of the donors called V segments functional above 56.7% productive rearrangements and segregating when the between-donor standard deviation exceeded 5%. A statistical classification framework was built for diagnosing cytomegalovirus status from the catalog of TCR beta chain sequences. V and J gene assignment, in a later analysis, came from comparing TCR nucleotide sequences with IMGT/GENE-DB human TR gene sequences. Using the TCRdist pipeline, a later analysis assigned CDR3 sequences along with most-parsimonious VDJ recombination scenarios. In a later analysis, every TCR beta chain was defined by the combination of its CDR3 amino acid sequence and its V-gene family, and reads without a unique V-gene family were dropped. A later analysis removed 592 highly shared, low-generation-probability nucleotide sequences to deal with suspected cross-contamination and a sequencing artifact. A later analysis calculated a clonal expansion index for each public chain from normalized within-repertoire ranks of inferred template counts. Generation probabilities in a later analysis came from a VDJ recombination model fitted to out-of-frame rearrangements, and those results were checked against IGoR. Hypergeometric tests were used in a later analysis to score TCR-TCR, TCR-HLA and TCR-CMV co-occurrence, with a repertoire-size bias correction applied to the TCR pairs. To estimate false discovery rates, a later analysis permuted the HLA or CMV assignments 20 times. In a later analysis, co-occurring TCRs were grouped using DBSCAN, with TCRdist sequence similarity added in when clustering inside HLA-allele-positive subsets. Co-occurrence clustering excluded repertoires with fewer than 30,000 or more than 120,000 public chains, plus five with anomalous nucleotide sharing. The immuneACCESS repertoire file appears here via TCRdb, limited to in-frame rearrangements. These files lack a portion of the clones; in checked studies, under half of the deficit traces to unresolved V genes, and the cause of the others is not known. The DNA was the basis for D and trimming; V, J and clone size are from that table. The sample contains 150,000 or so clones, about 73% of them found a single time. The ten largest make up approximately 3% of the sample.

The sequence links TRBV7-3 to TRBJ1-2; no D gene can be assigned with confidence. The specimen sequenced was PBMCs. The sequence was obtained from a woman in her forties in good health and CMV-seronegative. The CDR3 protein sequence reads: CASSPMEGYGYTF. The sequenced DNA: TGTGCCAGCAGCCCGATGGAGGGCTATGGCTACACCTTC.